This T cell receptor (beta chain) was documented in a study of shared clonotypes between healthy human individuals. Study-wide findings and caveats: Large depth notwithstanding, sorted-subset sequencing proved incomplete by rarefaction. Relative to clonotypes present in all four donors, those not shared had lower generation probabilities.

The method was immunoSEQ multiplex PCR; TCRdb's version includes in-frame clones alone and lacks a portion of them. The table lists 550,000 to 700,000 clones, about three quarters of them singletons. Germline CDR1 reads SGHRS; CDR2 reads YFSETQ. The CDR3 sequence is 16 residues long. V gave up 0 bases and J gave up 3 bases; unmatched junction bases: 9. A word on this clone: What it recognizes is unknown.

Every contributor of samples was a Caucasian grown-up residing in Nashville, Tennessee. A split of CD4+ cells into CD45RA+ naive and CD45RA-negative memory subsets was performed. This receptor was identified in a woman under 40 in good health. The sequencing sample was made of memory CD4+ T cells sorted from blood. Subset denoted: CD45RA-negative fraction. The chain joins TRBV5-1 to TRBJ2-7, with 7 bases aligning to TRBD1. The DNA of the CDR3 is TGCGCCAGCAGCTTGGCAACGGACAGGATCAACTACGAGCAGTACTTC. Translated, it gives CASSLATDRINYEQYF.